These T cell receptor beta chains were read from a single sample in a study of cytomegalovirus exposure and HLA in healthy donors. Profiling relied on immunoSEQ multiplex PCR, and the TCRdb table lists in-frame clones only, not all of them. The table lists 120,000 or so clones, 80% of them singletons, with 3% to 3.5% in the top ten. Sample: PBMCs. These receptors were obtained from a male donor in good health and CMV-seronegative. The CDR3 runs from the conserved cysteine through the conserved F or W. D genes are given only for firm matches. Not every row has a clone size; where given, it reads once, few, many or a size class.

v_call	j_call	cdr3_length	clone_size	d_call	cdr3_aa	cdr3_nt
TRBV18	TRBJ1-2	15	few	-	CASSPVSETNYGYTF	TGTGCCAGCTCACCAGTATCCGAGACTAACTATGGCTACACCTTC
TRBV7-6	TRBJ2-7	15	-	TRBD1	CASSKRDRTIHEQYF	TGTGCCAGCAGCAAACGGGACAGGACGATCCACGAGCAGTACTTC
TRBV15	TRBJ2-1	16	-	-	CATSRVPGGSYNEQFF	TGTGCCACCAGCAGAGTGCCCGGGGGTTCCTACAATGAGCAGTTCTTC
TRBV7-9	TRBJ2-7	13	-	TRBD1	CSSSSGTAYEQYF	TGTTCCAGCAGCTCCGGGACAGCCTACGAGCAGTACTTC
TRBV7-9	TRBJ1-2	18	-	-	CASSLAIPDRTLKYGYTF	TGTGCCAGCAGCTTAGCCATACCCGACAGGACCTTAAAGTATGGCTACACCTTC
TRBV5-8	TRBJ2-7	18	-	TRBD2	CASSPRGQHGRARNEQYF	TGTGCCAGCAGCCCTCGGGGGCAGCACGGGAGGGCCAGGAACGAGCAGTACTTC
TRBV7-8	TRBJ1-5	15	-	-	CASSSQRSLNQPQHF	TGTGCCAGCAGCAGCCAGCGGTCCCTCAATCAGCCCCAGCATTTT
TRBV11-2	TRBJ2-7	14	-	TRBD1	CASSFRTGTYEQYF	TGTGCCAGCAGCTTTCGGACAGGGACCTACGAGCAGTACTTC
TRBV4-3	TRBJ2-3	17	few	TRBD2	CASSQSPGGLATDTQYF	TGCGCCAGCAGCCAAAGCCCCGGAGGACTAGCGACAGATACGCAGTATTTT
TRBV30	TRBJ1-2	13	once	-	CAWWGGPPLGYTF	TGTGCCTGGTGGGGGGGACCCCCCCTAGGCTACACCTTC
TRBV6-1	TRBJ2-6	13	-	-	CASSVDRSNGLTF	TGTGCCAGCAGTGTCGACAGGTCCAACGGCCTGACTTTC
TRBV7-8	TRBJ2-7	15	-	-	CASSFTGGVGYEQYF	TGTGCCAGCAGCTTCACAGGGGGGGTGGGCTACGAGCAGTACTTC
TRBV27	TRBJ2-7	14	-	TRBD1	CASKIIGQAYEQYF	TGTGCCAGCAAGATAATCGGACAGGCCTACGAGCAGTACTTC
TRBV4-3	TRBJ1-2	16	-	TRBD1	CASSQDFQGAVYGYTF	TGCGCCAGCAGCCAAGATTTTCAGGGGGCCGTCTATGGCTACACCTTC
TRBV12-5	TRBJ1-4	16	few	TRBD1	CASGIGTGVIGEKLFF	TGTGCTAGTGGTATCGGGACAGGGGTAATCGGTGAAAAACTGTTTTTT
TRBV7-9	TRBJ1-2	13	once	TRBD1	CASSPKQGVGYTF	TGTGCCAGCAGCCCTAAACAGGGGGTTGGCTACACCTTC
TRBV29-1	TRBJ1-1	13	-	-	CSVTTAMNTEAFF	TGCAGCGTTACGACAGCGATGAACACTGAAGCTTTCTTT
TRBV7-3	TRBJ2-3	16	-	-	CASSLTHGLSTDTQYF	TGTGCCAGCAGCTTAACTCACGGACTCAGCACAGATACGCAGTATTTT
TRBV19	TRBJ1-2	12	-	-	CASSAYSYGYTF	TGTGCCAGTAGTGCGTACAGCTATGGCTACACCTTC
TRBV29-1	TRBJ1-1	16	-	-	CSVASLMGLMNTEAFF	TGCAGCGTTGCCAGCTTGATGGGGCTAATGAACACTGAAGCTTTCTTT
TRBV20-1	TRBJ2-5	10	-	-	CSATGGTQYF	TGCAGTGCTACGGGTGGGACCCAGTACTTC
TRBV6-4	TRBJ2-1	17	few	TRBD2	CASSTGLAGGHVNEQFF	TGTGCCAGCAGTACGGGACTAGCGGGGGGCCATGTCAATGAGCAGTTCTTC
TRBV14	TRBJ2-7	13	once	-	CASSPRSSYEQYF	TGTGCCAGCAGCCCCCGGTCGAGCTACGAGCAGTACTTC
TRBV19	TRBJ2-7	13	-	-	CASSTQGWGEQYF	TGTGCCAGTAGTACCCAGGGTTGGGGCGAGCAGTACTTC
TRBV9	TRBJ2-7	14	few	-	CASSVEAGTYEQYF	TGTGCCAGCAGCGTAGAGGCGGGGACCTACGAGCAGTACTTC
TRBV27	TRBJ2-7	16	-	-	CASSPPSTASSYEQYF	TGTGCCAGCAGTCCCCCCTCCACAGCCAGCTCCTACGAGCAGTACTTC
TRBV6-5	TRBJ1-2	13	-	-	CASSYRQGGGYTF	TGTGCCAGCAGTTACAGGCAGGGTGGAGGCTACACCTTC
TRBV4-1	TRBJ1-2	16	-	-	CASSQDSQGVNYGYTF	TGCGCCAGCAGCCAAGATTCACAGGGCGTAAACTATGGCTACACCTTC
TRBV9	TRBJ1-1	15	few	-	CASSVEGAGSTEAFF	TGTGCCAGCAGCGTAGAAGGGGCTGGAAGCACTGAAGCTTTCTTT
TRBV30	TRBJ2-1	15	-	-	CAWSRLGGAYNEQFF	TGTGCCTGGAGCCGTTTGGGGGGAGCCTACAATGAGCAGTTCTTC
TRBV10-1	TRBJ2-6	18	once	TRBD1	CASSVGTGAYSGANVLTF	TGCGCCAGCAGTGTGGGGACAGGCGCCTACTCTGGGGCCAACGTCCTGACTTTC
TRBV11-2	TRBJ2-7	13	-	-	CASSGARPHEQYF	TGTGCCAGCAGCGGGGCTCGTCCTCACGAGCAGTACTTC
TRBV27	TRBJ2-1	16	-	-	CASSLYGTETGEEQFF	TGTGCCAGCAGTTTATACGGGACAGAGACGGGGGAGGAGCAGTTCTTC
TRBV2	TRBJ1-1	17	-	TRBD1	CASSALGTGTMNTEAFF	TGTGCCAGCAGCGCCCTCGGGACAGGGACGATGAACACTGAAGCTTTCTTT
TRBV7-6	TRBJ1-4	16	-	TRBD1	CASSLAFRGANEKLFF	TGTGCCAGCAGCTTAGCGTTCAGGGGGGCTAATGAAAAACTGTTTTTT
TRBV18	TRBJ1-1	16	few	-	CASSPLPAAGNTEAFF	TGTGCCAGCTCACCACTCCCGGCGGCGGGGAACACTGAAGCTTTCTTT
TRBV5-1	TRBJ1-5	15	-	TRBD1	CASRRDRGANQPQHF	TGCGCCAGCAGACGGGACAGGGGGGCTAATCAGCCCCAGCATTTT
TRBV7-9	TRBJ2-7	12	-	TRBD1	CASRNRGDEQYF	TGTGCCAGCAGAAACAGGGGGGACGAGCAGTACTTC
TRBV6-4	TRBJ2-4	14	-	TRBD2	CASSVAGAGNSQYF	TGTGCCAGCAGTGTAGCGGGAGCGGGAAACAGTCAGTACTTC
TRBV2	TRBJ1-2	14	-	-	CASSEVEGDYGYTF	TGTGCCAGCAGTGAAGTTGAGGGGGACTATGGCTACACCTTC
TRBV11-3	TRBJ2-2	16	-	-	CASSLIPQTNTGELFF	TGTGCCAGCAGCTTAATCCCCCAGACGAACACCGGGGAGCTGTTTTTT
TRBV15	TRBJ2-7	13	-	-	CATSRDSSYEQYF	TGTGCCACCAGCAGGGACAGCTCCTACGAGCAGTACTTC
TRBV20-1	TRBJ2-1	11	-	-	CSRRHACGQFF	TGCAGTAGACGACACGCTTGTGGACAGTTCTTC
TRBV5-1	TRBJ2-1	16	few	-	CASSPSEQSSYNEQFF	TGCGCCAGCAGCCCAAGTGAACAGAGCTCCTACAATGAGCAGTTCTTC
TRBV5-4	TRBJ1-3	16	-	-	CASSLVPSGSGNTIYF	TGTGCCAGCAGCTTGGTGCCGAGTGGCTCTGGAAACACCATATATTTT
TRBV10-2	TRBJ2-7	17	-	TRBD1	CASSESRFGTGAYEQYF	TGCGCCAGCAGTGAGTCCAGGTTTGGGACAGGGGCCTACGAGCAGTACTTC
TRBV10-3	TRBJ2-7	16	-	TRBD1	CAISVTGTGITYEQYF	TGTGCCATCAGCGTGACCGGGACAGGGATAACCTACGAGCAGTACTTC
TRBV6-5	TRBJ2-1	15	-	TRBD2	CASSYGLAGANEQFF	TGTGCCAGCAGTTACGGTCTAGCGGGGGCCAATGAGCAGTTCTTC
TRBV9	TRBJ1-1	15	-	-	CASSVDSLLNTEAFF	TGTGCCAGCAGCGTAGATTCTCTTTTGAACACTGAAGCTTTCTTT
TRBV15	TRBJ1-4	13	few	-	CATSRGSGEKLFF	TGTGCCACCAGCAGAGGAAGCGGCGAAAAACTGTTTTTT
TRBV11-3	TRBJ2-7	14	-	TRBD1	CASSLGQGDHEQYF	TGTGCCAGCAGCTTAGGACAGGGTGACCACGAGCAGTACTTC
TRBV18	TRBJ2-7	17	-	-	CASSRSAGQQSGDEQYF	TGTGCCAGCTCACGGTCAGCGGGACAACAATCGGGCGACGAGCAGTACTTC
TRBV25-1	TRBJ1-4	13	-	-	CASSESGVEKLFF	TGTGCCAGCAGTGAATCCGGGGTTGAAAAACTGTTTTTT
TRBV28	TRBJ2-7	13	-	-	CASSLSGGHEQYF	TGTGCCAGCAGTTTATCGGGGGGCCACGAGCAGTACTTC